This entry lists 7 T cell receptor beta chains sequenced from one sample in a study of tumor and adjacent non-tumor tissue in lung cancer. RNA was extracted from bulk tissue without any cell sorting. More than 3 cm separated this lung sample from the edge of the tumor. A modified ARM-PCR protocol with three rounds of nested PCR amplified TCRbeta. TCRdb used MiXCR to reprocess the multiplex PCR reads, holding one entry per CDR3 protein. The sample records tens of thousands of distinct CDR3 sequences, 76% being singletons. The sample taken for sequencing was distant non-tumor lung tissue. These receptor sequences come from a man between 70 and 80 years old with non-small cell lung cancer.

Comment on this clonotype: At one of its ends the junction is not consistent with the germline gene, which may arise from a read error. This chain uses TRBV12-3 or TRBV12-4 with TRBJ1-2; D possibly corresponds to TRBD1 (5 bases). This CDR3 has 13 residues. The CDR3 is CARSLGVVYSYTF. In nucleotides, the CDR3 is TGTGCCCGCAGTTTAGGGGTTGTCTATAGCTACACCTTC.

As for this clonotype: The CDR3 carries no conserved terminal phenylalanine or tryptophan, so it likely arises from a read error. V gene TRBV29-1 combines with J gene TRBJ2-5; 8 bases are shared with TRBD1. This CDR3 comprises 14 residues. V trimming: 6 bases; J trimming: 5 bases; junction bases outside the gene matches: 11. Germline CDR1 SQVTM, CDR2 ANQGSEA. The CDR3 nucleotides read TGCAGCGTGGGCCGGACAGGGAATGGGGAGACCCAGTACCTA. It specifies CSVGRTGNGETQYL.

Of note for this clonotype: Since no conserved phenylalanine or tryptophan closes the CDR3, a read error is the likely cause. The chain has TRBV11-2 and TRBJ2-2; D is uncertain. The germline V gene has CDR1 SGHAT and CDR2 FQNNGV. The length of the CDR3 is 16 residues. V lost 1 base to trimming and J lost 6 bases, with 15 bases between them. The CDR3 nucleotides are TGTGCCAGCAGCTTAGTGGGCACCGGATTTGCCGGGGAGCTGTTTTTG. It codes for CASSLVGTGFAGELFL.

A remark on this clonotype: The CDR3 end shows no conserved phenylalanine or tryptophan, and so a read error is likely. CDR3 DNA sequence: TGCGCCACCTCTTGGACAGGGACAGCTGAAGCTTTCTAT. Translation: CATSWTGTAEAFY. This rearrangement joins TRBV6-5 to TRBJ1-1; 8 bases are shared with TRBD1. Germline V gives CDR1 MNHEY, CDR2 SVGAGI. This CDR3 region has 13 residues.

About this clonotype itself: At one boundary the junction diverges from the germline segment, which might be a read error. V usage is TRBV6-1 and J usage is TRBJ2-3; the D is unclear. The CDR3 consists of 12 residues. Per the germline V gene, CDR1 is MNHNS and CDR2 is SASEGT. CDR3 residues: CASSESRFTRYF. In DNA form, the CDR3 reads TGTGCCAGCAGTGAATCTCGTTTTACGCGGTATTTT.

Concerning this clonotype: Given the absence of the conserved phenylalanine or tryptophan at the CDR3 end, a read error is likely. The chain combines TRBV6-6 with TRBJ2-7; D may be TRBD2 (5 bases). Trimming shortened V by 2 bases and J by 10 bases, and 12 bases separated the two germline ends. The CDR3 is 12 amino acids. The germline gives CDR1 MNHNY, CDR2 SVGAGI (reference sequence). CDR3 DNA sequence: TGTGCCAGCAGTTACGGAGCGGTCGAACAGTACATC. It specifies CASSYGAVEQYI.

Details on this clonotype: Given the absence of the conserved phenylalanine or tryptophan at the CDR3 end, a read error is likely. This chain joins TRBV11-1 and TRBJ1-1; 7 nucleotides agree with TRBD1. The CDR3 extends over 13 amino acids. Germline V lookup: CDR1 SGHAT, CDR2 FQDESV (reference sequence). The J segment lost 6 bases and the V segment lost 5 bases, leaving 6 bases of the junction unmatched. Here the CDR3 reads CASSADRDSEAFL. The DNA of the CDR3 is TGTGCCAGCAGCGCCGACAGGGACTCTGAAGCTTTCCTT.